These 10 T cell receptor beta chains share one sample of origin, sequenced in a study of Ad26.COV2.S vaccination and SARS-CoV-2 variants. The treatment here: some 20 received Ad26.COV2.S at low or high dose, single or two shots; several received placebo; per-sample allocation not given. The investigators took samples on day 63 after the first vaccine or placebo injection. TCRdb's copy holds only in-frame clones and misses some; the assay was immunoSEQ multiplex PCR. The sample shows 400,000 or so clones, around nine tenths of them seen only once. The sample was peripheral blood, taken in a trial of Ad26.COV2.S vaccine versus placebo. These receptors all come from a person aged 18-65 years who received the Ad26.COV2.S COVID-19 vaccine or a placebo.

The rearrangement joins TRBV7-9 to TRBJ2-7; maybe TRBD2 (6 bases). This CDR3 contains 13 residues. Germline V gene sequence: CDR1 SEHNR, CDR2 FQNEAQ (reference sequence). The V gene lost 2 bases and the J gene lost 4 bases, with 9 bases spanning the gap. The CDR3 is CASSLLGTYEQYF. Here the CDR3 DNA reads TGTGCCAGCAGCTTACTGGGGACTTACGAGCAGTACTTC.

The genes are TRBV25-1 and TRBJ1-1; unclear D gene. V was trimmed by 4 bases and J by 1 base, leaving 1 base between them. The germline CDR1 and CDR2 sequences are MGHDK and SYGVNS. This CDR3 is 11 amino acids long. The CDR3 spells CASSGNTEAFF. DNA of the CDR3: TGTGCCAGCAGTGGGAACACTGAAGCTTTCTTT.

This clone was observed once. This chain joins TRBV6-5 and TRBJ1-4, with TRBD1 as a possible D gene (6 bases). The CDR3 is 13 residues long. Trimming removed 8 bases from V and 8 bases from J, with 15 bases in between. Germline values: CDR1 MNHEY, CDR2 SVGAGI. Written as DNA, the CDR3 is TGTGCCAGCGGAAGTCTGAGGGGGGAAAAACTGTTTTTT. Translation gives CASGSLRGEKLFF.

This clone was counted once. V is TRBV9 and J is TRBJ2-6; 7 nucleotides agree with TRBD1. The V segment lost 4 bases and the J segment 0 bases; nucleotides outside the gene matches: 10. This CDR3 spans 18 amino acids. Germline assignment: CDR1 SGDLS and CDR2 YYNGEE. CDR3 coding DNA: TGTGCCAGCAGCCTAGGGGGCAGCCCCTCCTCTGGGGCCAACGTCCTGACTTTC. It translates to CASSLGGSPSSGANVLTF.

The V and J genes are TRBV7-2 and TRBJ2-2; perhaps TRBD2 as D (6 bases). Germline V CDR1 and CDR2: SGHTA, FQGNSA. The CDR3 is 15 amino acids. V was cut by 3 bases and J by 4 bases, with 12 bases left in between. The CDR3 loop is CASSFSGTSTGELFF. The CDR3, as DNA: TGTGCCAGCAGCTTCTCCGGGACTTCCACCGGGGAGCTGTTTTTT.

V and J are TRBV19 and TRBJ1-1, with 9 nucleotides matching TRBD1. J was trimmed by 1 base and V by 4 bases; bases with no gene match: 10. Germline loops: CDR1 LNHDA, CDR2 SQIVND (reference sequence). The CDR3 runs 17 residues. The CDR3 coding sequence is TGTGCCAGTAGTAACACAGGGGGCACACTCTGGAACACTGAAGCTTTCTTT. It codes for CASSNTGGTLWNTEAFF.

The genes are TRBV6-5 and TRBJ1-1; 7 bases agree with TRBD1. The V segment lost 6 bases and the J segment 3 bases; nucleotides outside the gene matches: 10. Per germline, CDR1 MNHEY and CDR2 SVGAGI. The length of the CDR3 is 15 residues. This CDR3 is CASRVDRDSDTEAFF. The CDR3 region has the DNA TGTGCCAGCAGGGTTGACCGGGACAGCGACACTGAAGCTTTCTTT.

The chain joins TRBV6-5 to TRBJ1-6; D uncertain. Germline CDR1 and CDR2: MNHEY and SVGAGI. The length of the CDR3 is 15 residues. Trimming cost V 8 bases and J 8 bases, with 19 bases left between them. For the CDR3, the DNA is TGTGCCAGCCGACGCCAGAGGGCTATAGATTCACCCCTCCACTTT. Its protein product is CASRRQRAIDSPLHF.

The chain is built from TRBV6-5 and TRBJ1-1; D is unclear. Germline lookup yields CDR1 MNHEY and CDR2 SVGAGI. This CDR3 is built from 15 residues. Trimming cost V 0 bases and J 0 bases, with 8 bases left between them. CDR3 nucleotides: TGTGCCAGCAGTTACTCGGGCCTTATGAACACTGAAGCTTTCTTT. It specifies CASSYSGLMNTEAFF.

The rearrangement links TRBV27 to TRBJ1-2, with D possibly matching TRBD1 (5 bases). Trimming removed 0 bases at V and 4 bases at J, with 33 bases between. This CDR3 has 22 residues. Germline assignment: CDR1 MNHEY and CDR2 SMNVEV (reference sequence). Here the CDR3 DNA reads TGTGCCAGCAGTTTATCCACAGTGGGACCCACGGAGTCCGGTTTTCCTAGCTATGGCTACACCTTC. Translating it yields CASSLSTVGPTESGFPSYGYTF.